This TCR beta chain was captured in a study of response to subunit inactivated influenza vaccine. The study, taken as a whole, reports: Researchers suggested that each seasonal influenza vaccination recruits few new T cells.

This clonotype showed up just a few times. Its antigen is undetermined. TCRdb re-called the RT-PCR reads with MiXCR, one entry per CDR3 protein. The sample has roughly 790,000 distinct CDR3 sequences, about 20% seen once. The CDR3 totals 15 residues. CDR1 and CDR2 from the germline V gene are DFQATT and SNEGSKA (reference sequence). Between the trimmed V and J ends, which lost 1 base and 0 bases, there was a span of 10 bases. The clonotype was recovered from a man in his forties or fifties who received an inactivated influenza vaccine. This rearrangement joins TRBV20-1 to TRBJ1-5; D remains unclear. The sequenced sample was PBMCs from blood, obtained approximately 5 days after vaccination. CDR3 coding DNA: TGCAGTGCTAGAGGATCCGGGGTTAGCAATCAGCCCCAGCATTTT. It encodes CSARGSGVSNQPQHF.